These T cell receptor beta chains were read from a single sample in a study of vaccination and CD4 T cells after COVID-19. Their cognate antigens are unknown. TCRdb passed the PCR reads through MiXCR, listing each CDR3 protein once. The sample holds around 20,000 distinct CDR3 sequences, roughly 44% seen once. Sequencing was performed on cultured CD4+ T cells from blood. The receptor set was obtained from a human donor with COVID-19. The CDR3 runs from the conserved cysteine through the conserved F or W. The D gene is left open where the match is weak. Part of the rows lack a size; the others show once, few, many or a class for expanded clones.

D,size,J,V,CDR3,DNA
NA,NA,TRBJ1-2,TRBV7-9,CASSLNSGGFYGYTF,TGTGCCAGCAGCTTAAATTCTGGGGGGTTCTATGGCTACACCTTC
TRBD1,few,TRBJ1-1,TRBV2,CASRGQGEATEAFF,TGTGCCAGCAGAGGACAGGGAGAAGCCACTGAAGCTTTCTTT
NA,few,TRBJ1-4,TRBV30,CAGMANEKLFF,TGTGCCGGTATGGCTAATGAAAAACTGTTTTTT
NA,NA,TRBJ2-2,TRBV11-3,CASSLDTGELFF,TGTGCCAGCAGCTTAGACACCGGGGAGCTGTTTTTT
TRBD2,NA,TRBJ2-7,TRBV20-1,CSAMTSGGAYEQYF,TGCAGTGCTATGACTAGCGGGGGGGCTTACGAGCAGTACTTC
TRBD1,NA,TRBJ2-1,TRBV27,CASSMSDRGAYNEQFF,TGTGCCAGCAGTATGTCCGACAGGGGGGCCTACAATGAGCAGTTCTTC
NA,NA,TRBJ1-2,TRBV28,CASSFEGGYTF,TGTGCCAGCAGTTTCGAGGGTGGCTACACCTTC
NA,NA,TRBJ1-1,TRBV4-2,CASSSVSRFMNTEAFF,TGTGCCAGCAGTTCGGTGAGCAGATTCATGAACACTGAAGCTTTCTTT
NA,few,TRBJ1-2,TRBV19,CASSRTDNHGFGYTF,TGTGCCAGTAGTCGGACTGACAACCATGGGTTTGGCTACACCTTC
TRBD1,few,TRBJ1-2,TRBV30,CAWSRDRAFHYGYTF,TGTGCCTGGAGCCGGGACAGGGCTTTTCACTATGGCTACACCTTC
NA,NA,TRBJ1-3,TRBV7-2,CASSSQGTYGNTIYF,TGTGCCAGCAGCTCCCAGGGGACTTATGGAAACACCATATATTTT
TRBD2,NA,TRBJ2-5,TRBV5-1,CASSLNSGEETQYF,TGCGCCAGCAGCTTGAACAGCGGGGAAGAGACCCAGTACTTC
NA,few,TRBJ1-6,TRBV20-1,CSASAQNINSPLHF,TGCAGTGCTAGCGCCCAAAACATCAATTCACCCCTCCACTTT
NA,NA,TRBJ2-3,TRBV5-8,CASNRLTDTQYF,TGTGCCAGCAATAGACTAACAGATACGCAGTATTTT
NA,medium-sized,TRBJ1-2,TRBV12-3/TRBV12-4,CASSSRRSQGYGYTF,TGTGCCAGCAGTTCTCGCAGGTCCCAAGGCTATGGCTACACCTTC
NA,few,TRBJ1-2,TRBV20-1,CSARDRGAYGYTF,TGCAGTGCTAGAGACAGGGGAGCCTATGGCTACACCTTC
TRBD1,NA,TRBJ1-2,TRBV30,CAWSVPLDRGRNYGYTF,TGTGCCTGGAGTGTTCCCCTTGACAGGGGGCGCAACTATGGCTACACCTTC
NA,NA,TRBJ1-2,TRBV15,CATSREDSFNYGYTF,TGTGCCACCAGCAGAGAGGACAGTTTCAACTATGGCTACACCTTC
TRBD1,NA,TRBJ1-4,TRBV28,CATYFGTGSEKLFF,TGTGCCACGTATTTCGGGACAGGGAGTGAAAAACTGTTTTTT
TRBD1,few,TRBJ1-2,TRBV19,CASRDDRGESGYTF,TGTGCCAGTAGGGACGACAGGGGAGAGAGTGGCTACACCTTC
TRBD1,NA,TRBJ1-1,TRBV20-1,CSARGQGSTEAFF,TGCAGTGCTAGGGGACAGGGGAGCACTGAAGCTTTCTTT
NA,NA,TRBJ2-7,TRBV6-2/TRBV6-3,CASSPGAGRDEQYF,TGTGCCAGCAGCCCGGGGGCGGGACGGGACGAGCAGTACTTC
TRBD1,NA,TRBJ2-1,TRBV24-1,CATSSREPGQGGYEQFF,TGTGCCACCAGTTCGCGAGAACCGGGACAGGGTGGATATGAGCAGTTCTTC
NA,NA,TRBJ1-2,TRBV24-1,CATSEWGDGYTF,TGTGCCACCAGTGAATGGGGTGACGGCTACACCTTC
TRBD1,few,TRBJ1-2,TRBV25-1,CASSGGQGRGGYGYTF,TGTGCCAGCAGTGGCGGACAGGGCAGAGGGGGTTATGGCTACACCTTC
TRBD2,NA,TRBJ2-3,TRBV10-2,CASISGESHTQYF,TGCGCCAGCATAAGCGGGGAGAGCCATACGCAGTATTTT
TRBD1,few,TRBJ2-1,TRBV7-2,CASSFDRGRISEQFF,TGTGCCAGCAGCTTCGACAGGGGGCGGATCAGTGAGCAGTTCTTC
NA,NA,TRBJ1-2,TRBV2,CASSDGGSIYGYTF,TGTGCCAGCAGTGATGGCGGATCAATCTATGGCTACACCTTC
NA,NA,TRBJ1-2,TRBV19,CASSTLEGGHGYTF,TGTGCCAGTAGTACCCTGGAAGGCGGACATGGCTACACCTTC
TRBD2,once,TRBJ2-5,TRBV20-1,CSARDSSGGEKTQYF,TGCAGTGCTAGAGATTCTAGCGGGGGGGAGAAGACCCAGTACTTC
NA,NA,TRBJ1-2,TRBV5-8,CASTLQGSGYGYTF,TGTGCCAGCACCCTTCAGGGGTCGGGCTATGGCTACACCTTC
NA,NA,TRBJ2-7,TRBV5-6,CASSFRAAYEQYF,TGTGCCAGCAGCTTCCGGGCCGCCTACGAGCAGTACTTC
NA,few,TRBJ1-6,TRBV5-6,CASSFDPYNSPLHF,TGTGCCAGCAGCTTTGACCCCTATAATTCACCCCTCCACTTT
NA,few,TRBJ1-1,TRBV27,CASSARTNTEAFF,TGTGCCAGCAGTGCCCGGACAAACACTGAAGCTTTCTTT
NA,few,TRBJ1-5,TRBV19,CASSARQVNQPQHF,TGTGCCAGTAGTGCGAGACAAGTAAATCAGCCCCAGCATTTT
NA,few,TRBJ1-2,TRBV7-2,CASSLPGQGYGYTF,TGTGCCAGCAGCTTACCGGGTCAGGGCTATGGCTACACCTTC
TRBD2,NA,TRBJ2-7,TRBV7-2,CASSLARGAAEQYF,TGTGCCAGCAGCTTAGCGCGGGGGGCCGCCGAGCAGTACTTC
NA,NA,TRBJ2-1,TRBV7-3,CASSFGPTEGGEQFF,TGTGCCAGCAGCTTCGGACCAACTGAGGGTGGAGAGCAGTTCTTC
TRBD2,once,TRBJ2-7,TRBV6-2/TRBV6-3,CASSPSSGLAGSYEQYF,TGTGCCAGCAGTCCCAGTTCGGGACTAGCGGGTTCCTACGAGCAGTACTTC
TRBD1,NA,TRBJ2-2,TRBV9,CASSGDRADTGELFF,TGTGCCAGCAGCGGGGACAGGGCGGACACCGGGGAGCTGTTTTTT